This entry lists 15 T cell receptor beta chains sequenced from one sample in a study of cytomegalovirus exposure and HLA in healthy donors. 13 Jbeta primers and 60 Vbeta primers were used for the PCR. The data were produced by immunoSEQ multiplex PCR, yet TCRdb's version contains in-frame clones alone and is incomplete. Here the sample spans under 150,000 clones, about 80% being singletons. Sequencing was carried out using PBMCs. These receptors were collected from a male donor in good health and CMV-seronegative.

The chain links TRBV28 to TRBJ1-3; 11 bases are shared with TRBD1. Germline V gene lookup returns CDR1 MDHEN and CDR2 SYDVKM. There are 18 residues in the CDR3. The V gene end was trimmed by 5 bases and the J gene end by 0 bases; junction bases not matched to a gene: 9. The CDR3 nucleotides are TGTGCCAGCAGTGCCCCGGGACAGGGGGGAAACTCTGGAAACACCATATATTTT. Translation gives CASSAPGQGGNSGNTIYF.

The V gene is TRBV2, the J gene TRBJ2-1; TRBD2 aligns across 7 bases. With V trimmed by 1 base and J by 2 bases, 5 bases remained unmatched. This CDR3 has 16 amino acids. CDR1 SNHLY and CDR2 FYNNEI come from the germline V gene. The CDR3 sequence: CASSEGAGRAYNEQFF. CDR3 DNA sequence: TGTGCCAGCAGTGAAGGGGCAGGGAGGGCCTACAATGAGCAGTTCTTC.

The chain carries TRBV7-2 and TRBJ1-6; maybe TRBD1 (6 bases). Germline V gives CDR1 SGHTA, CDR2 FQGNSA. There are 14 residues in the CDR3. Trimming stripped 1 base from V and 9 bases from J, with 10 bases between. The CDR3 DNA reads as TGTGCCAGCAGCTTAGTCCAGGGGAGTTCACCCCTCCACTTT. Translated: CASSLVQGSSPLHF.

A note on this clone: The junction departs from the called germline gene at one end, perhaps through a read error. This chain joins TRBV6-5 and TRBJ2-5; TRBD2 is a possible D gene (6 bases). Germline assignment: CDR1 MNHEY and CDR2 SVGAGI. This CDR3 has 16 residues. The CDR3 bases are TGTGCCAGCAGTTACTCCGTACTAGCAAGGCAAGCGACCCAGTACTTC. It specifies CASSYSVLARQATQYF.

This clone has only a few counts. The chain couples TRBV4-1 to TRBJ1-2, with TRBD1 identical over 8 bases. The CDR3 spans 13 residues. Germline V gene sequence: CDR1 MGHRA, CDR2 YSYEKL. V gave up 4 bases and J gave up 6 bases; unmatched junction bases: 4. For the CDR3, the DNA is TGCGCCAGCAGCCTAACAGGGGGGAATGGCTACACCTTC. As protein: CASSLTGGNGYTF.

This chain connects TRBV15 to TRBJ2-7; D remains unclear. V was trimmed by 0 bases and J by 2 bases, leaving 11 bases between them. CDR3 size: 15 residues. Germline V lookup: CDR1 LNHNV, CDR2 YYDKDF (reference sequence). For the CDR3, the DNA is TGTGCCACCAGCAGAGATCGAGGAAGCACCTACGAGCAGTACTTC. It specifies CATSRDRGSTYEQYF.

The gene calls are TRBV5-1 and TRBJ1-4; a possible D gene is TRBD1 (6 bases). The CDR3 spans 16 residues. Trimming removed 4 bases from V and 2 bases from J, with 15 bases in between. Per the germline V gene, CDR1 is SGHRS and CDR2 is YFSETQ. The CDR3 sequence is CASSLRYRATNEKLFF. As DNA, the CDR3 is TGCGCCAGCAGCCTACGTTACAGGGCCACTAATGAAAAACTGTTTTTT.

The genes are TRBV30 and TRBJ1-2; D is possibly TRBD1 (5 bases). Between the trimmed V and J ends, which lost 7 bases and 4 bases, there was a span of 13 bases. CDR3 length equals 12 residues. Germline CDR1 is GTSNPN and CDR2 is SVGIG (reference sequence). This CDR3 reads CAYRGGGYGYTF. CDR3 nucleotide sequence: TGTGCCTACCGCGGGGGGGGCTATGGCTACACCTTC.

The gene calls are TRBV7-4 and TRBJ1-5; TRBD1 aligns across 9 bases. CDR3 length equals 17 residues. Germline V gives CDR1 SGHVT, CDR2 SQSDAQ. V shed 4 bases, J shed 7 bases, and the junction held 14 bases outside the gene matches. The CDR3 region has the DNA TGTGCCAGCAGCTCCTCTCACCGGGACAGGGCCTGGCAGCCCCAGCATTTT. Protein: CASSSSHRDRAWQPQHF.

The sample holds a few counts of this clone. The chain is built from TRBV9 and TRBJ2-1, with D maybe TRBD2 (6 bases). Germline values: CDR1 SGDLS, CDR2 YYNGEE. The V end was cut by 0 bases, the J end by 9 bases, with 10 bases between. This CDR3 is built from 13 residues. The CDR3 loop is CASSVGLVGEQFF. CDR3 coding DNA: TGTGCCAGCAGCGTAGGACTAGTTGGTGAGCAGTTCTTC.

The genes are TRBV5-1 and TRBJ2-1; 7 nucleotides line up with TRBD2. Germline CDR1 SGHRS, CDR2 YFSETQ. CDR3 length equals 14 residues. After removal of 0 bases from V and 6 bases from J, the junction contained 3 bases not matched to a gene. The CDR3 spells CASSLGGRGNEQFF. The CDR3 bases are TGCGCCAGCAGCTTGGGGGGGAGGGGCAATGAGCAGTTCTTC.

J is TRBJ2-5 and V is TRBV4-2, with D maybe TRBD1 (6 bases). The CDR3 length is 15 residues. Germline V gene data show CDR1 as LGHNA and CDR2 as YNFKEQ. V was pared by 4 bases and J by 3 bases, with 15 bases between. CDR3 bases: TGTGCCAGCAGCCGGATCATAGCAGGGGAAGAGACCCAGTACTTC. Protein: CASSRIIAGEETQYF.

The CDR3 protein is CASSGQGEYGYTF. CDR3 DNA sequence: TGTGCCAGTAGCGGACAGGGCGAATATGGCTACACCTTC. The rearrangement links TRBV19 to TRBJ1-2; 8 positions match TRBD1. Germline lookup yields CDR1 LNHDA and CDR2 SQIVND (reference sequence). CDR3 length: 13 amino acids. V was clipped by 6 bases and J by 5 bases; unmatched bases: 5.

This chain joins TRBV5-1 and TRBJ2-3; 7 nucleotides align to TRBD1. The CDR3 has 12 amino acids. The J segment lost 6 bases and the V segment lost 4 bases, leaving 2 bases of the junction unmatched. Germline lookup yields CDR1 SGHRS and CDR2 YFSETQ. The CDR3 loop is CASSKTGDTQYF. DNA for the CDR3: TGCGCCAGCAGCAAGACAGGGGATACGCAGTATTTT.

This clone was seen just once. In DNA form, the CDR3 reads TGTGCCAGCAGCTTAGACAGAAACTACAATGAGCAGTTCTTC. It yields the protein CASSLDRNYNEQFF. This chain uses TRBV7-2 with TRBJ2-1; D uncertain. Germline V CDR1 and CDR2: SGHTA, FQGNSA. This CDR3 has 14 amino acids. Trimming stripped 1 base from V and 3 bases from J, with 7 bases between.